This TCR beta chain was captured in a study of PD-1 blockade in classical Hodgkin lymphoma. Study-wide background: Patients were given intravenous nivolumab, 3 mg/kg, every 2 weeks.

Study-wide findings and caveats: Patients newly diagnosed and complete responders had comparable baseline diversity. With CD4+ cells, TCR diversity rose significantly by C4D1, but not with CD8+ cells.

The CDR3 is 16 amino acids. Between the trimmed V and J ends, which lost 10 bases and 5 bases, there was a span of 26 bases. Germline CDR1 is LNHDA and CDR2 is SQIVND (reference sequence). Profiling relied on immunoSEQ multiplex PCR, and the TCRdb table lists in-frame clones only, not all of them. Among about 41,000 clones, 55% to 70% were seen once, and the ten largest hold approximately 2.4%. Comment on this clone: Its specificity is unknown.

Time point indicated: cycle 4 day 1 (C4D1), after less than seven weeks of nivolumab. With no exception, relapse followed autologous stem cell transplantation in all patients, and brentuximab vedotin exposure varied. This TCR was recovered from a human donor with classical Hodgkin lymphoma. Sequencing was performed on peripheral blood mononuclear cells (PBMCs), taken before the fourth cycle of nivolumab. V is TRBV19 and J is TRBJ1-1; no clear D. CDR3 DNA sequence: TGTGCCACCCTCCCGGGCCGGGGAGGAACCACAACTGAAGCTTTCTTT. It is translated as CATLPGRGGTTTEAFF.